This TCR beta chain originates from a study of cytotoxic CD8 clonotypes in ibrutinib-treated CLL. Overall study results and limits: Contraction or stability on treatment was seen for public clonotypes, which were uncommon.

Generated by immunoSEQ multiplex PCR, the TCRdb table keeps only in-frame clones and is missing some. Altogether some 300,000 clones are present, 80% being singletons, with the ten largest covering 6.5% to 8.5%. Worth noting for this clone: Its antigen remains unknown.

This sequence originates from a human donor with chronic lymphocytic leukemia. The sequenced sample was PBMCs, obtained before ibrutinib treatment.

CDR3 DNA sequence: TGTGCCAGCATCCCGTCCGGAGGCTACGGCTACACCTTC. It yields the protein CASIPSGGYGYTF. This sequence joins TRBV28 and TRBJ1-2; D gene ambiguous. This CDR3 comprises 13 residues. The V end was cut by 7 bases, the J end by 8 bases, with 17 bases between. Germline CDR1 and CDR2: MDHEN and SYDVKM.